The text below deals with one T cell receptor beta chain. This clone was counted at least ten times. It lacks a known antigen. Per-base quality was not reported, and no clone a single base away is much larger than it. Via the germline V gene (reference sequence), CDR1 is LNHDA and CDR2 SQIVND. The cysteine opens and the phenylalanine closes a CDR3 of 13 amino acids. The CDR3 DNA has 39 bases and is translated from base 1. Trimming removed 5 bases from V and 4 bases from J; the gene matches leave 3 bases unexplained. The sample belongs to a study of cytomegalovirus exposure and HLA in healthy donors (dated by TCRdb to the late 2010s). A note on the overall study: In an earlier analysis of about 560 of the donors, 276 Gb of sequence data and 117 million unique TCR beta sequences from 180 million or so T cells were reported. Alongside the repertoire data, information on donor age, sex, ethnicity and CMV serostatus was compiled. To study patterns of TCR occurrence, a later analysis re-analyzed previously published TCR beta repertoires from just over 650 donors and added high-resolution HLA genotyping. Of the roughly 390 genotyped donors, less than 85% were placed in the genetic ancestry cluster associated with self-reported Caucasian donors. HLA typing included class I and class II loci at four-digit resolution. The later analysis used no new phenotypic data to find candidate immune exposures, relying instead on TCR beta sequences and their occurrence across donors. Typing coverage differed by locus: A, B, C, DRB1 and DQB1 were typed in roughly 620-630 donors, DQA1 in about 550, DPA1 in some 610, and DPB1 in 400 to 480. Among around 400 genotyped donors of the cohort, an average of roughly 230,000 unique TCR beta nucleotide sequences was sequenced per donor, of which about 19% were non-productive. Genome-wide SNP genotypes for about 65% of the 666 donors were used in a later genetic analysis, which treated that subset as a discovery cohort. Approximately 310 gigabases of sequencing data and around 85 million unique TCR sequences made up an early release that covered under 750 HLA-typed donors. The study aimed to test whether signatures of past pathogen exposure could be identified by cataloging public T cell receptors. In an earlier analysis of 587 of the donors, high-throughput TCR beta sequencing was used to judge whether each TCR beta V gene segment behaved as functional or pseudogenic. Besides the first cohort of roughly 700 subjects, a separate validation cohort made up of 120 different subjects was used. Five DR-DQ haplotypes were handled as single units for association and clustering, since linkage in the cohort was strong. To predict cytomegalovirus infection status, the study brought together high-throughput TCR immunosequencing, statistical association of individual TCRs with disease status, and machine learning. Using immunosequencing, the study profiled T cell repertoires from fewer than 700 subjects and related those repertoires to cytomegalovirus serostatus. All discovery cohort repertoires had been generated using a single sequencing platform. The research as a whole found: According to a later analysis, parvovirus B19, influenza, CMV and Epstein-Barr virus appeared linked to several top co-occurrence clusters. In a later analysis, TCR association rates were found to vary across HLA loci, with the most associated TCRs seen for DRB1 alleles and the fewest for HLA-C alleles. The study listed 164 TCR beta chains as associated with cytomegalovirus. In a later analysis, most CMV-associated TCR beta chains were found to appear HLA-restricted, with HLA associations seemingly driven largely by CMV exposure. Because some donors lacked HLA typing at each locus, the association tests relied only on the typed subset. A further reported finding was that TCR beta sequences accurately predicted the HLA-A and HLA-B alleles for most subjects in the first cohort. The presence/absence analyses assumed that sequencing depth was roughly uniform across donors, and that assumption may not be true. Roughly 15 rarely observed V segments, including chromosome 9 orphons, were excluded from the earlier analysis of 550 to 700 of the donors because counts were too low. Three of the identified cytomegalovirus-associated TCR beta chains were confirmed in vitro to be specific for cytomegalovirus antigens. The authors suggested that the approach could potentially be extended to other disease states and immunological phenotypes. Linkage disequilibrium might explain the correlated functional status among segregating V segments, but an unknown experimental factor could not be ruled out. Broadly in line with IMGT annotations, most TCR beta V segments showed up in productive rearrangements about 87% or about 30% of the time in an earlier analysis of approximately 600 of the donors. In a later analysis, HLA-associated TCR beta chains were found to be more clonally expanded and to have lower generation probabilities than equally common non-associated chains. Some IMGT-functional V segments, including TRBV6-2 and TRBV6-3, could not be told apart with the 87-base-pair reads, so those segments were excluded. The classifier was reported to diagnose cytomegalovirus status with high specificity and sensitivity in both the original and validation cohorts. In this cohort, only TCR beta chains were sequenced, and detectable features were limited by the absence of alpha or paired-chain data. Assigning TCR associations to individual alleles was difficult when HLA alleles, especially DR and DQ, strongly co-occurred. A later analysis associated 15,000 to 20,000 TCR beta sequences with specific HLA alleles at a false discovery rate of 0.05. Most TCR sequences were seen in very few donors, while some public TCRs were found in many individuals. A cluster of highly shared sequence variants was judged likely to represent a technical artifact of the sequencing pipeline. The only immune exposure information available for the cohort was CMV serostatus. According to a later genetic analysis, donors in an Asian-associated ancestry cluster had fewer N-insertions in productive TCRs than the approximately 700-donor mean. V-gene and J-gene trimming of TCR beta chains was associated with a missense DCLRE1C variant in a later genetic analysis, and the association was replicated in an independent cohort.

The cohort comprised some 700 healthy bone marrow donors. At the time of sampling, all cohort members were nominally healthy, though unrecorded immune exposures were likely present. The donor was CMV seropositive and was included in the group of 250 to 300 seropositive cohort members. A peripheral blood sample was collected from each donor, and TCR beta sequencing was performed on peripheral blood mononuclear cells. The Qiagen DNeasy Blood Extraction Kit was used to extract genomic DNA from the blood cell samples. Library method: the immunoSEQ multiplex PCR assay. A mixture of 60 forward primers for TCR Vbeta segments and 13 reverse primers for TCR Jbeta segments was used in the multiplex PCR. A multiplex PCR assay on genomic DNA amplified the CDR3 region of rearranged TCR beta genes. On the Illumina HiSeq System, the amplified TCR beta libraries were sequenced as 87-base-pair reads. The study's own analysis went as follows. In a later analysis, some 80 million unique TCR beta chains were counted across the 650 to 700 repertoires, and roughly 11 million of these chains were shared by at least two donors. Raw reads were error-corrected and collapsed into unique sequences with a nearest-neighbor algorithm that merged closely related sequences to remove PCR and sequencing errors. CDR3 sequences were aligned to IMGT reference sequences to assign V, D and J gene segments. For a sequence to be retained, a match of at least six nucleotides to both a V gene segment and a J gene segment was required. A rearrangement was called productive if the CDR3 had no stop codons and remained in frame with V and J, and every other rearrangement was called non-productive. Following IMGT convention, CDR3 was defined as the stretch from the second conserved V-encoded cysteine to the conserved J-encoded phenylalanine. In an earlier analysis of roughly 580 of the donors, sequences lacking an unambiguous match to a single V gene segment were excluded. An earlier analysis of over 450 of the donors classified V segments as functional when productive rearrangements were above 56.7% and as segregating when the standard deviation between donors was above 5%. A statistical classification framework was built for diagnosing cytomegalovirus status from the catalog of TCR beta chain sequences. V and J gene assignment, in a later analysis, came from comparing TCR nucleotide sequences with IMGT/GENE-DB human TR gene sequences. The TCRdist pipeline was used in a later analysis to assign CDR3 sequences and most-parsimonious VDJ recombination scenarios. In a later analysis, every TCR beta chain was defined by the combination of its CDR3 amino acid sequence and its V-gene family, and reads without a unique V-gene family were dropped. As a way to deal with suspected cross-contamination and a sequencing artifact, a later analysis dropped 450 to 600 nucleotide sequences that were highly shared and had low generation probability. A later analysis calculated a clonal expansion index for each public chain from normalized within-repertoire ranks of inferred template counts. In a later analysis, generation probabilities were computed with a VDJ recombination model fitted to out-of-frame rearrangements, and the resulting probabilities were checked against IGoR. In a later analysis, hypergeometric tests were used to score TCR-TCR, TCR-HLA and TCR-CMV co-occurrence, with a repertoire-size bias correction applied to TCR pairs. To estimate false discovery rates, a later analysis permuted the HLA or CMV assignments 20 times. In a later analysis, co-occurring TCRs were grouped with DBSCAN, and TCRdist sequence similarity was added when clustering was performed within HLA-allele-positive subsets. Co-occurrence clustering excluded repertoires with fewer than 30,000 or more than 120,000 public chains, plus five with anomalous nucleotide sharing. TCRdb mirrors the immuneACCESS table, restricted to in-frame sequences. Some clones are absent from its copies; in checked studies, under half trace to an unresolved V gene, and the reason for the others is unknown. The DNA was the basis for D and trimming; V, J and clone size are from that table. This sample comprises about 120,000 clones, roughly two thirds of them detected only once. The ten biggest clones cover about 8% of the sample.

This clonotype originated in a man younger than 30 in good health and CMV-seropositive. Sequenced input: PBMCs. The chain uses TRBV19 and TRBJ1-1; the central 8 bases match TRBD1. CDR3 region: CASSSQGGTEAFF. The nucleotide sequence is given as TGTGCCAGTAGTTCACAGGGGGGCACTGAAGCTTTCTTT.